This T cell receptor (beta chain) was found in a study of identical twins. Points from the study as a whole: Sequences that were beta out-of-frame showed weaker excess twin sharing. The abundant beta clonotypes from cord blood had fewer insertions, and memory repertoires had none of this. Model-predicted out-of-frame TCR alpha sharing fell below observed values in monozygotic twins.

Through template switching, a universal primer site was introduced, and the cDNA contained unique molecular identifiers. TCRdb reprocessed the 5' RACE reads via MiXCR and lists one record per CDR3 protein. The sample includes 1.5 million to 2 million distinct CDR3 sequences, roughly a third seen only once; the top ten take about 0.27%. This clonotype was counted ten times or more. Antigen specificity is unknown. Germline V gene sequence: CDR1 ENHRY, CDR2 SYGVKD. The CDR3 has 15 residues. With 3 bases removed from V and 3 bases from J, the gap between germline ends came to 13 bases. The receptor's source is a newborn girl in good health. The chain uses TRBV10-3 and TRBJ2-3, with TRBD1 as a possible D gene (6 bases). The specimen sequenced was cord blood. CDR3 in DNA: TGTGCCATCAGTGAAGGGGGAGTGAGAACAGATACGCAGTATTTT. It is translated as CAISEGGVRTDTQYF.